This is a list of T cell receptor beta chains from one sample in a study of T cell clones after liver transplantation. TCRdb's table, derived via immunoSEQ multiplex PCR, lists solely in-frame clones and lacks some. The sample consists of 20,000 to 30,000 clones, almost 70% of them appearing once. The input for sequencing was CD4+ T cells from blood, taken before liver transplant. These receptors came from a human donor who received a liver transplant. The CDR3 runs from the conserved cysteine through the conserved F or W. The D gene is left open where the match is weak. The size entry is marked missing in some rows and otherwise reads once, few, many or a size class.

TRBJ1-6 | TRBV19 | - | TRBD1 | CASSWDSDNSPLHF | TGTGCCAGTAGCTGGGACAGTGATAATTCACCCCTCCACTTT
TRBJ2-3 | TRBV15 | - | - | CATSTSTDTQYF | TGTGCCACCAGCACCTCCACAGATACGCAGTATTTT
TRBJ1-5 | TRBV18 | few | - | CASSPPGPNQPQHF | TGTGCCAGCTCACCCCCGGGACCGAATCAGCCCCAGCATTTT
TRBJ1-2 | TRBV6-6 | - | - | CASTGGNYGYTF | TGTGCCAGCACCGGGGGCAACTATGGCTACACCTTC
TRBJ1-2 | TRBV19 | - | TRBD1 | CASSRETGPYGYTF | TGTGCCAGTAGTAGAGAGACAGGGCCGTATGGCTACACCTTC
TRBJ2-5 | TRBV7-2 | - | - | CASSPRLVKQETQYF | TGTGCCAGCAGCCCCCGACTAGTCAAGCAAGAGACCCAGTACTTC
TRBJ2-1 | TRBV6-5 | - | TRBD2 | CASSSRTSGTEQFF | TGTGCCAGCAGTTCCCGGACTAGCGGCACGGAGCAGTTCTTC
TRBJ2-5 | TRBV5-1 | few | TRBD1 | CASSLRPTGIQETQYF | TGCGCCAGCAGCTTGCGTCCGACAGGGATCCAAGAGACCCAGTACTTC
TRBJ2-3 | TRBV6-5 | - | TRBD2 | CASSYSASGRSDTQYF | TGTGCCAGCAGTTACTCAGCTAGCGGGAGATCAGATACGCAGTATTTT
TRBJ2-1 | TRBV5-8 | - | TRBD2 | CASSPGTSGRVYNEQFF | TGTGCCAGCAGCCCAGGGACTAGCGGGAGGGTGTACAATGAGCAGTTCTTC
TRBJ2-7 | TRBV7-8 | - | - | CASSLRGEFYEQYF | TGTGCCAGCAGCTTAAGGGGTGAATTCTACGAGCAGTACTTC
TRBJ2-2 | TRBV4-2 | - | - | CASSQDRMNTGELFF | TGTGCCAGCAGCCAGGACAGAATGAACACCGGGGAGCTGTTTTTT
TRBJ1-5 | TRBV19 | few | - | CASSSDRINQPQHF | TGTGCCAGTAGTTCCGATCGGATAAATCAGCCCCAGCATTTT
TRBJ2-7 | TRBV19 | - | - | CASSGPTGYYEQYF | TGTGCCAGTAGTGGGCCCACAGGGTACTACGAGCAGTACTTC
TRBJ2-5 | TRBV28 | few | TRBD1 | CASSRGQHQETQYF | TGTGCCAGCAGTCGGGGACAGCACCAAGAGACCCAGTACTTC
TRBJ2-3 | TRBV5-1 | - | - | CASSPNGRQSTDTQYF | TGCGCCAGCAGCCCTAATGGGCGTCAGAGCACAGATACGCAGTATTTT
TRBJ1-3 | TRBV25-1 | - | - | CATQTGSGNTIYF | TGTGCCACCCAGACCGGGTCTGGAAACACCATATATTTT
TRBJ1-1 | TRBV29-1 | - | TRBD1 | CSGNGDRGEAFF | TGCAGCGGAAATGGTGACAGGGGGGAAGCTTTCTTT
TRBJ2-5 | TRBV7-7 | - | - | CASSKRIGEETQYF | TGTGCTAGCAGCAAAAGGATAGGGGAAGAGACCCAGTACTTC
TRBJ2-1 | TRBV15 | - | - | CATSRDKAYSSQFF | TGTGCCACCAGCAGAGATAAGGCCTACAGTTCTCAGTTCTTC
TRBJ2-3 | TRBV19 | - | TRBD2 | CASSSHSGGSDTQYF | TGTGCCAGTAGTTCTCATAGCGGGGGCTCTGATACGCAGTATTTT
TRBJ2-1 | TRBV4-3 | - | - | CASSQVVTNNEQFF | TGCGCCAGCAGCCAAGTTGTCACGAACAATGAGCAGTTCTTC
TRBJ1-5 | TRBV28 | - | - | CASSPDKAYQPQHF | TGTGCCAGCAGCCCAGACAAAGCCTATCAGCCCCAGCATTTT
TRBJ1-1 | TRBV29-1 | once | - | CSVSWDPKNTEAFF | TGCAGCGTTTCCTGGGATCCGAAGAACACTGAAGCTTTCTTT
TRBJ2-4 | TRBV11-1 | - | - | CASSLVGDQNIQYF | TGTGCCAGCAGCTTAGTCGGGGACCAAAACATTCAGTACTTC
TRBJ2-1 | TRBV29-1 | - | - | CSVRSTGGIRNEQFF | TGCAGCGTCCGATCAACAGGCGGGATTAGGAATGAGCAGTTCTTC
TRBJ2-2 | TRBV28 | - | - | CASSLRLGDTGELFF | TGTGCCAGCAGTTTAAGACTAGGGGACACCGGGGAGCTGTTTTTT
TRBJ2-3 | TRBV11-2 | once | - | CASSLGDTQYF | TGTGCCAGCAGCTTAGGGGATACGCAGTATTTT
TRBJ2-1 | TRBV4-3 | - | TRBD2 | CASSQVGGLVYNEQFF | TGCGCCAGCAGCCAAGTGGGGGGACTAGTCTACAATGAGCAGTTCTTC
TRBJ1-2 | TRBV21-1 | - | - | CASSTPCGLTNYGYTF | TGTGCCAGCAGCACTCCCTGCGGGCTAACTAACTATGGCTACACCTTC
TRBJ1-4 | TRBV7-9 | few | - | CASSPLDGVKEKLFF | TGTGCCAGCAGCCCCCTGGACGGGGTTAAGGAAAAACTGTTTTTT
TRBJ2-2 | TRBV9 | - | - | CASSVGQGVAGELFF | TGTGCCAGCAGCGTAGGCCAGGGTGTCGCCGGGGAGCTGTTTTTT
TRBJ1-1 | TRBV6-1 | - | - | CASSTGHLRNTEAFF | TGTGCCAGCAGTACGGGACACCTGAGGAACACTGAAGCTTTCTTT
TRBJ2-7 | TRBV28 | few | TRBD1 | CASSPTGQLSYEQYF | TGTGCCAGCAGTCCCACGGGACAGCTCTCCTACGAGCAGTACTTC
TRBJ2-2 | TRBV28 | - | - | CASSTTGNTGELFF | TGTGCCAGCAGCACCACAGGGAACACCGGGGAGCTGTTTTTT
TRBJ2-5 | TRBV20-1 | - | - | CSARPEETQYF | TGCAGTGCTAGGCCTGAAGAGACCCAGTACTTC
TRBJ1-1 | TRBV27 | - | - | CASSLFAGANTEAFF | TGTGCCAGCAGTTTATTTGCAGGGGCGAACACTGAAGCTTTCTTT
TRBJ1-2 | TRBV2 | - | - | CASSDVALLGSYTF | TGTGCCAGCAGCGACGTGGCACTTTTAGGGAGCTACACCTTC
TRBJ2-3 | TRBV7-9 | - | TRBD2 | CASSFFSGGASDTQYF | TGTGCCAGCAGCTTTTTTAGCGGGGGGGCCTCAGATACGCAGTATTTT
TRBJ2-2 | TRBV9 | once | TRBD2 | CASSVAPAGSTGELFF | TGTGCCAGCAGCGTAGCTCCAGCGGGATCCACCGGGGAGCTGTTTTTT
TRBJ2-7 | TRBV5-8 | - | TRBD2 | CASSLAGTSGGSYEQYF | TGTGCCAGCAGCTTGGCCGGGACTAGCGGGGGATCCTACGAGCAGTACTTC
TRBJ2-5 | TRBV2 | - | - | CASSDGGRETQYF | TGTGCCAGCAGTGATGGGGGGAGAGAGACCCAGTACTTC
TRBJ1-5 | TRBV6-1 | - | - | CASSEDWNQPQHF | TGTGCCAGCAGTGAAGACTGGAATCAGCCCCAGCATTTT
TRBJ2-7 | TRBV7-2 | - | - | CASSLDRGEGQYF | TGTGCCAGCAGCTTAGACAGGGGGGAGGGGCAGTACTTC
TRBJ2-3 | TRBV7-8 | - | - | CASSLVPTGTDTQYF | TGTGCCAGCAGCTTAGTTCCAACAGGCACAGATACGCAGTATTTT
TRBJ1-6 | TRBV19 | - | - | CASSIAQIDNSPLHF | TGTGCCAGTAGTATAGCACAGATAGATAATTCACCCCTCCACTTT
TRBJ1-2 | TRBV19 | - | TRBD1 | CASTPLRDSYGYTF | TGTGCCAGTACCCCTCTCAGGGACAGCTATGGCTACACCTTC
TRBJ2-7 | TRBV19 | medium-sized | TRBD2 | CASRAGERTPYEQYF | TGTGCCAGTAGGGCGGGGGAACGGACCCCTTACGAGCAGTACTTC
TRBJ2-1 | TRBV10-1 | - | - | CASSTNLGVGSYNEQFF | TGCGCCAGCAGTACGAATTTAGGGGTCGGTTCCTACAATGAGCAGTTCTTC
TRBJ2-6 | TRBV11-3 | - | TRBD1 | CASSFGVGRGLAGANVLTF | TGTGCCAGCAGCTTTGGCGTTGGCAGGGGGCTTGCTGGGGCCAACGTCCTGACTTTC
TRBJ2-5 | TRBV7-6 | - | - | CASSLEGTPIQETQYF | TGTGCCAGCAGCTTAGAAGGGACACCGATTCAAGAGACCCAGTACTTC
TRBJ1-2 | TRBV2 | - | - | CASSAERAGDGYTF | TGTGCCAGCAGTGCCGAGCGGGCGGGCGATGGCTACACCTTC